This T cell receptor beta chain was identified in a study of Graves' ophthalmopathy and Graves' hyperthyroidism. Study as a whole: Peripheral blood collection took place at initial diagnosis, before any treatment.

Stable hyperthyroidism denotes an absence of ophthalmopathy throughout 18 months of follow-up. Orbital computed tomography, thyroid ultrasound, TRAb, serum thyroxine and clinical symptoms formed the basis of diagnosis. For repertoire sequencing, the TCR beta CDR3 regions were amplified from RNA transcripts. First-round RT-PCR relied on HTBI primers, and a second-round multiplex PCR came next. TCRdb redid the calling of the multiplex PCR reads with MiXCR, one entry per CDR3 protein. The top ten hold approximately 7% of the sample, which has hundreds of thousands of distinct CDR3 sequences, approximately 21% seen once. V lost 2 bases to trimming and J lost 3 bases, with 7 bases between them. The CDR3 contains 14 residues. Germline-derived CDR1 and CDR2 are MRHNA and SNTAGT.

This TCR came from a woman younger than 30 with stable Graves' hyperthyroidism. Some clones in this sample may be carry-over from other donors' samples. Specimen: peripheral blood. V usage is TRBV6-4 and J usage is TRBJ2-2, with D hard to call. CDR3 residues: CASSDVLDTGELFF. The CDR3, as DNA: TGTGCCAGCAGTGACGTTCTGGACACCGGGGAGCTGTTTTTT.